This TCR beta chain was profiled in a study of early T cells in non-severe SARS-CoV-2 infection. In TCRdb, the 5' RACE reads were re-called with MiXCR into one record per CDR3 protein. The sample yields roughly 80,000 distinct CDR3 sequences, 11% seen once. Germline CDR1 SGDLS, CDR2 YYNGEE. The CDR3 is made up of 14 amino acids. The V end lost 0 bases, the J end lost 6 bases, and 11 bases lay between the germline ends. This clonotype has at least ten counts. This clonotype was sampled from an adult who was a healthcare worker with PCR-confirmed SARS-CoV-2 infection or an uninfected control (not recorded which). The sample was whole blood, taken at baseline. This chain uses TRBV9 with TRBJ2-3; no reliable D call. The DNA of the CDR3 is TGTGCCAGCAGCGTAGTGGCGGTATCTGATACGCAGTATTTT. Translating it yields CASSVVAVSDTQYF.